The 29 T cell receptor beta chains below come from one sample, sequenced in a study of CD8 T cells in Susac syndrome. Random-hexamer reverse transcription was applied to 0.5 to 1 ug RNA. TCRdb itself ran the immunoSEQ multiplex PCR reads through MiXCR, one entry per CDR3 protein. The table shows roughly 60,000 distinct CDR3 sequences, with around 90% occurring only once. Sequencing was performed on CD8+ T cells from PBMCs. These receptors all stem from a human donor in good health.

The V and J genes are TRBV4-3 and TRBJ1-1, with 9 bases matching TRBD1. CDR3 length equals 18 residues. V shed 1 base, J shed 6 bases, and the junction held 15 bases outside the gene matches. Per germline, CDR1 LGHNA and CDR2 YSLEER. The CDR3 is CASSQGPGQGLGGPEAFF. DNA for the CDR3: TGCGCCAGCAGCCAAGGCCCGGGACAGGGTCTCGGGGGTCCTGAAGCTTTCTTT.

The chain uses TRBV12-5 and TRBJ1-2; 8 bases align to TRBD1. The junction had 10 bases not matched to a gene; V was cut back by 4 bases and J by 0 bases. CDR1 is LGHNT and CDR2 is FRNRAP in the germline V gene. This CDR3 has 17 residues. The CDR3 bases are TGTGCTAGTGGTTCCCAGGGGGCCAATGTAGCTAACTATGGCTACACCTTC. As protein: CASGSQGANVANYGYTF.

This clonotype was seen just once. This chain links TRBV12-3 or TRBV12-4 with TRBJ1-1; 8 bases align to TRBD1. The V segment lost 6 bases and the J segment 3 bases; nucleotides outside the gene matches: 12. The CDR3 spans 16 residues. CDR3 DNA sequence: TGTGCCAGCAGCCCCGGACAGGGTTTAATCGACACTGAAGCTTTCTTT. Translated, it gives CASSPGQGLIDTEAFF.

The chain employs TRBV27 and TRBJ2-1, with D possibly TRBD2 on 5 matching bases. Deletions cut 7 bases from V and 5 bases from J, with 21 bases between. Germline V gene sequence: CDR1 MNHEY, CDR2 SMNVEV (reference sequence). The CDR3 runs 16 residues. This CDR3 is CASKGIWSTGDNEQFF. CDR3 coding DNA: TGTGCCAGCAAGGGTATCTGGAGTACCGGGGACAATGAGCAGTTCTTC.

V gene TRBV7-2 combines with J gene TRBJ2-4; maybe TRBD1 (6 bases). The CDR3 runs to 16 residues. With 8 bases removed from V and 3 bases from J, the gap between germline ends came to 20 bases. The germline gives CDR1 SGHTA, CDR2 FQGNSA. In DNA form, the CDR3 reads TGTGCCAGCGACTCACTTGAGGGGGTTGGCAAAAACATTCAGTACTTC. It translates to CASDSLEGVGKNIQYF. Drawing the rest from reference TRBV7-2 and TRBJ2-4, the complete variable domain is GAGVSQSPSNKVTEKGKDVELRCDPISGHTALYWYRQSLGQGLEFLIYFQGNSAPDKSGLPSDRFSAERTGGSVSTLTIQRTQQEDSAVYLCASDSLEGVGKNIQYFGAGTRLSVL.

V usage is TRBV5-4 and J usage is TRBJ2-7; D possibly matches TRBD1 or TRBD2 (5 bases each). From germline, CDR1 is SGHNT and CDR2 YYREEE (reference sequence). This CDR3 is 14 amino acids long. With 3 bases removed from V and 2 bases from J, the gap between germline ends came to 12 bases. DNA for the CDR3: TGTGCCAGCAGCTCTCGGGACCTACCCTACGAGCAGTACTTC. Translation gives CASSSRDLPYEQYF.

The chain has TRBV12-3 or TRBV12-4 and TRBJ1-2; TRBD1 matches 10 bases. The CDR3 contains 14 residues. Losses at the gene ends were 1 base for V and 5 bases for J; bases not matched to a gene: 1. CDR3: CASSLGQGAYGYTF. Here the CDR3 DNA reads TGTGCCAGCAGTTTAGGACAGGGGGCGTATGGCTACACCTTC.

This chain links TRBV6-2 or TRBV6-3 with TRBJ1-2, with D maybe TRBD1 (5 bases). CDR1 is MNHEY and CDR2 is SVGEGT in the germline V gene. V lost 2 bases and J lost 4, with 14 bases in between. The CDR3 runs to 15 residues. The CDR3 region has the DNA TGTGCCAGCAGTTACCTGGGACCGCCTGGCTATGGCTACACCTTC. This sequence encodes CASSYLGPPGYGYTF.

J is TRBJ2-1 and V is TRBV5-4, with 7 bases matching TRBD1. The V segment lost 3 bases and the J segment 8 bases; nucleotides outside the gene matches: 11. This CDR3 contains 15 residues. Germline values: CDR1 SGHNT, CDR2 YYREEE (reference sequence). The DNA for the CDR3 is TGTGCCAGCAGCTCGGGACAGTCCCCCCTCTATGAGCAGTTCTTC. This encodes CASSSGQSPLYEQFF.

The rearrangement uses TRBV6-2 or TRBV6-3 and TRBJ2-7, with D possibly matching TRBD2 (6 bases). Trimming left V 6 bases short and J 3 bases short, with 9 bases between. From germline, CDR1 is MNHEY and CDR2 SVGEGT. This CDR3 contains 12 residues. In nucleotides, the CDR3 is TGTGCCAGCAGCCCCGGGGGCTACGAGCAGTACTTC. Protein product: CASSPGGYEQYF.

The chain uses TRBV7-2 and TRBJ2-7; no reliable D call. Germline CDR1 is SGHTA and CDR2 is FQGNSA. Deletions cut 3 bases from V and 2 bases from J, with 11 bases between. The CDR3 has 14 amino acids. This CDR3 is CASSFAGQTYEQYF. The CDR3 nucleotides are TGTGCCAGCAGCTTCGCAGGCCAAACCTACGAGCAGTACTTC.

CDR3 sequence (DNA): TGTGCCAGCAGTGAAGGATGGGCTCCGACCTACGAGCAGTACTTC. It translates to CASSEGWAPTYEQYF. The chain recombines TRBV6-1 with TRBJ2-7; no firm D call. The CDR3 extends over 15 amino acids. V lost 1 base and J lost 2, with 12 bases in between. Germline CDR1 MNHNS, CDR2 SASEGT.

CDR3 loop: CASSLGRQGSWRNQPQHF. The CDR3 DNA follows: TGTGCCAGCAGCTTAGGGAGACAGGGGAGCTGGCGCAATCAGCCCCAGCATTTT. J is TRBJ1-5 and V is TRBV7-2, with 8 bases fitting TRBD1. J was trimmed by 2 bases and V by 1 base; bases with no gene match: 10. The CDR3 runs 18 residues. Germline CDR1 reads SGHTA; CDR2 reads FQGNSA.

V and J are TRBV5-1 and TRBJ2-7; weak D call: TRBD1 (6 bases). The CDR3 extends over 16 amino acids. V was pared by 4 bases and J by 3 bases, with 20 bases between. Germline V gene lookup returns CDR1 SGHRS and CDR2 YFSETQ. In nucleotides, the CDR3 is TGCGCCAGCAGCCACCCTTCTAACAGGGTAGGCTACGAGCAGTACTTC. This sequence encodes CASSHPSNRVGYEQYF.

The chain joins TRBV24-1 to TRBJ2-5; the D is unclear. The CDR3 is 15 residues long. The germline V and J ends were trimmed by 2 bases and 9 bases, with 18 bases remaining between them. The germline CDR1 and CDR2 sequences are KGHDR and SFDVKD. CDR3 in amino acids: CATSDSTDAARAQYF. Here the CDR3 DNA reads TGTGCCACCAGTGATTCGACGGACGCCGCTCGGGCCCAGTACTTC.

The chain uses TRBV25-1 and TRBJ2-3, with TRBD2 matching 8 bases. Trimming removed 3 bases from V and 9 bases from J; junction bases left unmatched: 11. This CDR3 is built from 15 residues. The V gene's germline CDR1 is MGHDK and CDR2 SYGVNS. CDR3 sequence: CASSDPERGTQTQYF. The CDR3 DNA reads TGTGCCAGCAGTGACCCCGAGCGGGGGACCCAGACGCAGTATTTT.

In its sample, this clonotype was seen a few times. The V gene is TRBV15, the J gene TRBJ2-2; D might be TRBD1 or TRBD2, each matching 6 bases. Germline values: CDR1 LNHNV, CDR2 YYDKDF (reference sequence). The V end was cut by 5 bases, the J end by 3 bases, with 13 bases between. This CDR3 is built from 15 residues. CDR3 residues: CATSPRDTDTGELFF. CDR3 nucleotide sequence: TGTGCCACCAGCCCGCGGGACACGGACACCGGGGAGCTGTTTTTT.

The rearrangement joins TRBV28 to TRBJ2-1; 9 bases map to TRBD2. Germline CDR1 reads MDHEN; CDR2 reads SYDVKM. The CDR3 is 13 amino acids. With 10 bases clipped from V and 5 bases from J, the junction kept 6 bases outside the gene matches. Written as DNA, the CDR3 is TGTGCCACGCGGCGGGGGGGTAACAATGAGCAGTTCTTC. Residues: CATRRGGNNEQFF. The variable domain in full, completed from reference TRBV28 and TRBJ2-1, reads DVKVTQSSRYLVKRTGEKVFLECVQDMDHENMFWYRQDPGLGLRLIYFSYDVKMKEKGDIPEGYSVSREKKERFSLILESASTNQTSMYLCATRRGGNNEQFFGPGTRLTVL.

The CDR3 is CASGDSAKETQYF. In DNA, the CDR3 is TGCGCCAGCGGGGATTCTGCGAAAGAGACCCAGTACTTC. J is TRBJ2-5 and V is TRBV5-1; D is undetermined. The CDR3 extends over 13 amino acids. Trimming removed 7 bases at V and 3 bases at J, with 13 bases between. In germline, CDR1 is SGHRS, CDR2 YFSETQ.

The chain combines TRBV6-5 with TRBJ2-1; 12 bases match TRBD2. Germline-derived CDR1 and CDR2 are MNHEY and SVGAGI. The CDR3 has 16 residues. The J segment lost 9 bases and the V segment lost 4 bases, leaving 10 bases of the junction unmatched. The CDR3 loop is CASSSTTSGGGGEQFF. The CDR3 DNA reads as TGTGCCAGCAGTTCGACGACTAGCGGGGGCGGCGGTGAGCAGTTCTTC.

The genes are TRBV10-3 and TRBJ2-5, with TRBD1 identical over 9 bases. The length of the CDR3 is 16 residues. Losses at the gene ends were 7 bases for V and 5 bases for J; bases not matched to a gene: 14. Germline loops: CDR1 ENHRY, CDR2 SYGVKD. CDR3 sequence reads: CAIKEGGQGRRETQYF. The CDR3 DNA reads TGTGCCATCAAAGAGGGGGGACAGGGAAGAAGGGAGACCCAGTACTTC.

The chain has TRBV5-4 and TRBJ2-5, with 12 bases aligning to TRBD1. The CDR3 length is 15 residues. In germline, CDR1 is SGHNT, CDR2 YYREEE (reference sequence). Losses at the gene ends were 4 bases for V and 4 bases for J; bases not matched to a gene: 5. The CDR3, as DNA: TGTGCCAGCAGCCCGGGACAGGGGGCCTTAGAGACCCAGTACTTC. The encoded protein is CASSPGQGALETQYF.

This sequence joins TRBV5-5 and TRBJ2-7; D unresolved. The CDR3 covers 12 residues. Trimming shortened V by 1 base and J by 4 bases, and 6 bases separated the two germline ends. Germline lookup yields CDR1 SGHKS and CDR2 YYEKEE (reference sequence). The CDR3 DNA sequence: TGTGCCAGCAGCTTGAGTCAATACGAGCAGTACTTC. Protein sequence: CASSLSQYEQYF.

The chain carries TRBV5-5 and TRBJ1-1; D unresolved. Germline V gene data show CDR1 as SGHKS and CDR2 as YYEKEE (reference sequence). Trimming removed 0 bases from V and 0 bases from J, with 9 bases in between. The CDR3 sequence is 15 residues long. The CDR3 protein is CASSLVGNMNTEAFF. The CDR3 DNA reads TGTGCCAGCAGCTTGGTCGGGAACATGAACACTGAAGCTTTCTTT.

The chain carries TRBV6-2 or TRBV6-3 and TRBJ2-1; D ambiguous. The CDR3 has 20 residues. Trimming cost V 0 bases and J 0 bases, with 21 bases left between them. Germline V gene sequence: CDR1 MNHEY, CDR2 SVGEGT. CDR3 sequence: CASSYSTVTRSGHSYNEQFF. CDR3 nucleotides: TGTGCCAGCAGTTACTCGACGGTGACCCGTTCGGGTCACTCCTACAATGAGCAGTTCTTC.

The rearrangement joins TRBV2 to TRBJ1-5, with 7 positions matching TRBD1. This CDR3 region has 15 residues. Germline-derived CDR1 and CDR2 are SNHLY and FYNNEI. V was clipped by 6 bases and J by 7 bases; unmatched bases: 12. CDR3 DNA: TGTGCCAGCAGCGCCCCGGGACAGTATGCCCAGCCCCAGCATTTT. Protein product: CASSAPGQYAQPQHF.

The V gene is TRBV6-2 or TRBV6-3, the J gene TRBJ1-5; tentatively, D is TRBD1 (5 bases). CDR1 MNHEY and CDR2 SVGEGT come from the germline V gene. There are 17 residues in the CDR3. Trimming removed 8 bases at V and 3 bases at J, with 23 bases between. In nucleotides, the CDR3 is TGTGCCAGCGGGGAGTTTAATAGCGGGGCGTACAATCAGCCCCAGCATTTT. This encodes CASGEFNSGAYNQPQHF.

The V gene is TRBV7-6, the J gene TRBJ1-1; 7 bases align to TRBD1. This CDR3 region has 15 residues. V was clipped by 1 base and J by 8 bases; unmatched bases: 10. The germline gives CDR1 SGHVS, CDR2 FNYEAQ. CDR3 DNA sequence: TGTGCCAGCAGCTTAGGGCGCGGGACAGTAGTAGAAGCTTTCTTT. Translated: CASSLGRGTVVEAFF.

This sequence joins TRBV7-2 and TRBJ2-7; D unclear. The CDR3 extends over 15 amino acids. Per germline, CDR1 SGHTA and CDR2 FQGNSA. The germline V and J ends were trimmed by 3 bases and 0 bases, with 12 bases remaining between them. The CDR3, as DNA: TGTGCCAGCAGCTTCCCGGAGACTGGCTCCTACGAGCAGTACTTC. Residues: CASSFPETGSYEQYF.